The rows below give T cell receptor beta chains drawn from one sample of a study of blood T cell repertoires in COVID-19. The protocol was immunoSEQ multiplex PCR, while the TCRdb copy is restricted to in-frame clones and leaves out a portion. Counted here are about 130,000 clones, 80% to 85% occurring once; the ten biggest clones make up 3.5% to 4%. The sample taken for sequencing was peripheral blood. The receptors derive from a woman in her fifties or sixties with acute or convalescent COVID-19. Each CDR3 is given with its conserved first and last residue. The D gene is left open where the match is weak. Only some rows state a clone size, as once, few, many or a class for expanded clones.

TRBJ1-2 | TRBV5-6 | - | - | TGTGCCAGCAGCTTGGAAGGGAGAAACTATGGCTACACCTTC | CASSLEGRNYGYTF
TRBJ2-1 | TRBV7-7 | TRBD2 | - | TGTGCTAGCAGTAGGAGCGGGGGCTACAATGAGCAGTTCTTC | CASSRSGGYNEQFF
TRBJ2-3 | TRBV5-1 | TRBD2 | once | TGCGCCAGCAGCTCGCTGACTAGCGGGGGGGCAGTAGATACGCAGTATTTT | CASSSLTSGGAVDTQYF
TRBJ1-1 | TRBV4-1 | TRBD1 | - | TGCGCCAGCAGCCAAGTCCCGACAGGGTTCGCTTTCTTT | CASSQVPTGFAFF
TRBJ1-2 | TRBV3-1/TRBV3-2 | TRBD1 | - | TGTGCCAGCAGCCAGCACAGGGGGCGGGAGTATGGCTACACCTTC | CASSQHRGREYGYTF
TRBJ2-1 | TRBV9 | TRBD1 | - | TGTGCCAGCAGCGTAGGAACAGGGGATGTCTCCTACAATGAGCAGTTCTTC | CASSVGTGDVSYNEQFF
TRBJ2-4 | TRBV5-1 | - | few | TGCGCCAGCAGCTTGGGAGGTCCCAAAAACATTCAGTACTTC | CASSLGGPKNIQYF
TRBJ1-5 | TRBV24-1 | - | few | TGTGCCACCAGTGATTTTGACAGTAATCAGCCCCAGCATTTT | CATSDFDSNQPQHF
TRBJ2-7 | TRBV3-1/TRBV3-2 | TRBD1 | once | TGTGCCAGCAGCCAAAGTGGACAGGGCGCCTACGAGCAGTACTTC | CASSQSGQGAYEQYF
TRBJ2-7 | TRBV15 | TRBD1 | - | TGTGCCACCAGCAGAGATAAGGGACAGGCTCACGAGCAGTACTTC | CATSRDKGQAHEQYF
TRBJ2-5 | TRBV18 | TRBD1 | once | TGTGCCAGCTCACGGGGACAGGAAGAGACCCAGTACTTC | CASSRGQEETQYF
TRBJ1-2 | TRBV28 | - | - | TGTGCCAGCAGTTTATATCTGACAGCCAACTATGGCTACACCTTC | CASSLYLTANYGYTF
TRBJ2-4 | TRBV13 | TRBD2 | once | TGTGCCAGCAGCCTAGCTAGCGGGGTCAAAAACATTCAGTACTTC | CASSLASGVKNIQYF
TRBJ2-3 | TRBV6-1 | TRBD2 | - | TGTGCCAGCAGTGAACTAGCGGGGGGGCCAGATACGCAGTATTTT | CASSELAGGPDTQYF
TRBJ1-2 | TRBV3-1/TRBV3-2 | - | - | TGTGCCAGCAGCCAGGGGGCGGATGGCTACACCTTC | CASSQGADGYTF
TRBJ2-3 | TRBV5-4 | - | - | TGTGCCAGCACCGAATCGGGGACTCGCACAGATACGCAGTATTTT | CASTESGTRTDTQYF
TRBJ2-3 | TRBV7-2 | TRBD1 | - | TGTGCCAGCAGCTTAAGGCACAGGGGAGCAGATACGCAGTATTTT | CASSLRHRGADTQYF
TRBJ2-2 | TRBV9 | - | - | TGTGCCAGCAGCGCTCGGGACTTCGGGGAGCTGTTTTTT | CASSARDFGELFF
TRBJ2-7 | TRBV10-3 | - | - | TGTGCCATCAGTGGCCAGGGGCCAGAGGAGCAGTACTTC | CAISGQGPEEQYF
TRBJ2-6 | TRBV11-2 | - | - | TGTGCCAACGGACAGACCCCTGGGGCCAACGTCCTGACTTTC | CANGQTPGANVLTF
TRBJ2-5 | TRBV5-4 | - | - | TGTGCCAGCAGCTTGAAGGACAGCCAAGAGACCCAGTACTTC | CASSLKDSQETQYF
TRBJ1-2 | TRBV18 | - | few | TGTGCCAGCTCACCGGACAGTAACTATGGCTACACCTTC | CASSPDSNYGYTF
TRBJ1-3 | TRBV5-5 | - | - | TGTGCCAGCAGCCGACAGGTGGAAGGAAACACCATATATTTT | CASSRQVEGNTIYF
TRBJ2-3 | TRBV11-2 | - | - | TGTGCCAGCAGCTTAAATGCGGCTAATGTGAGGGATACGCAGTATTTT | CASSLNAANVRDTQYF
TRBJ1-5 | TRBV19 | TRBD1 | - | TGTGCCAGTAGCAACCTTCCAGGGGGTTTGAGCAATCAGCCCCAGCATTTT | CASSNLPGGLSNQPQHF
TRBJ2-7 | TRBV3-1/TRBV3-2 | TRBD2 | - | TGTGCCAGCAGCTCCGGGACTAGCGGCTACGAGCAGTACTTC | CASSSGTSGYEQYF
TRBJ1-2 | TRBV6-1 | - | - | TGTGCCAGCAGTGATCCTAGGTCCGTTGCCTATGGCTACACCTTC | CASSDPRSVAYGYTF
TRBJ1-1 | TRBV24-1 | TRBD1 | - | TGTGCCACCAAAACCGGGACAGAGAACACTGAAGCTTTCTTT | CATKTGTENTEAFF
TRBJ2-2 | TRBV19 | TRBD2 | - | TGTGCCAGTAGTATCCTAGCGGGAGTAGGCACCGGGGAGCTGTTTTTT | CASSILAGVGTGELFF
TRBJ2-2 | TRBV7-9 | - | - | TGTGCCAGCAGTCAAAGTTATAGACCCGAGGCCGGGGAGCTGTTTTTT | CASSQSYRPEAGELFF
TRBJ2-5 | TRBV10-1 | TRBD2 | - | TGCGCCAGCAGTGAGGGTGCGGGAGGGCCGGCGGAGACCCAGTACTTC | CASSEGAGGPAETQYF
TRBJ2-2 | TRBV9 | - | - | TGTGCCAGCAGCGTAGTTCGGGCGAACACCGGGGAGCTGTTTTTT | CASSVVRANTGELFF
TRBJ2-1 | TRBV24-1 | - | - | TGTGCCACCAGTGATCCCGGACACACCACCCCAAACAATGAGCAGTTCTTC | CATSDPGHTTPNNEQFF
TRBJ1-1 | TRBV7-9 | TRBD1 | few | TGTGCCAGCAGCCGGCAGGGACAGGTCCGCACTGAAGCTTTCTTT | CASSRQGQVRTEAFF
TRBJ2-1 | TRBV19 | - | - | TGTGCCAGTAGTATAGGTGGGGCAGGATCCTACAATGAGCAGTTCTTC | CASSIGGAGSYNEQFF
TRBJ2-3 | TRBV7-8 | TRBD2 | - | TGTGCCAGCAGCTATAGCGGGAACACAGATACGCAGTATTTT | CASSYSGNTDTQYF
TRBJ2-4 | TRBV2 | - | - | TGTGCCAGCAGTGAAGCGCTATTCCCCAAAAACATTCAGTACTTC | CASSEALFPKNIQYF
TRBJ1-2 | TRBV7-9 | - | - | TGTGCCAGCAGCTATGACAGAGGCTATGGCTACACCTTC | CASSYDRGYGYTF
TRBJ2-1 | TRBV5-1 | - | - | TGCGCCAGCAGCTCTCAAACGGGGTCCTACAATGAGCAGTTCTTC | CASSSQTGSYNEQFF
TRBJ2-1 | TRBV5-1 | TRBD1 | - | TGCGCCAGCAGCTCAGGGACAGGATACAATGAGCAGTTCTTC | CASSSGTGYNEQFF
TRBJ2-7 | TRBV6-5 | TRBD2 | - | TGTGCCAGCATCAAGCGGGGGGCCGCCTACGAGCAGTACTTC | CASIKRGAAYEQYF
TRBJ1-6 | TRBV18 | - | - | TGTGCCAGCTCACCAGGGGGACTTGATTCACCCCTCCACTTT | CASSPGGLDSPLHF
TRBJ1-2 | TRBV6-6 | - | - | TGTGCCAGCAGTTACCTACAGGTTGACTATGGCTACACCTTC | CASSYLQVDYGYTF
TRBJ2-5 | TRBV4-1 | TRBD1 | - | TGCGCCAGCAGCCAAGATCTGAGGGGGCTCGAGACCCAGTACTTC | CASSQDLRGLETQYF
TRBJ2-1 | TRBV5-4 | TRBD2 | - | TGTGCCAGCAGCTCGGGGGGGCGAGAGCAGTTCTTC | CASSSGGREQFF
TRBJ1-2 | TRBV5-1 | TRBD1 | - | TGCGCCAGCAGCCGTACAGGGGATAACTATGGCTACACCTTC | CASSRTGDNYGYTF
TRBJ1-5 | TRBV2 | - | medium-sized | TGTGCCAGCAGTGTTTGGGCAAATCAGCCCCAGCATTTT | CASSVWANQPQHF
TRBJ2-5 | TRBV3-1/TRBV3-2 | - | - | TGTGCCAGCAGCCAAGCCCAGGGACAAGAGACCCAGTACTTC | CASSQAQGQETQYF
TRBJ2-3 | TRBV7-9 | - | - | TGTGCCAGCAGCTCCCGCACGGGACACTCAGATACGCAGTATTTT | CASSSRTGHSDTQYF
TRBJ1-2 | TRBV11-2 | TRBD1 | few | TGTGCCAGCAGCTTGGGGAACAGGGGAGAGTTGGGCTACACCTTC | CASSLGNRGELGYTF
TRBJ2-3 | TRBV6-2/TRBV6-3 | TRBD2 | - | TGTGCCAGCAGTAGAATAAGCGGGAGCGGGGATACGCAGTATTTT | CASSRISGSGDTQYF